A selection of T cell receptor beta chains follows, all from one sample in a study of regulatory T cells in long-lasting Graves disease. Each CDR3 protein is one row after TCRdb ran MiXCR on the multiplex PCR reads. The profile shows about 540,000 distinct CDR3 sequences, 13% of them singletons. In addition, the sample was reused for a study of T cells in Graves' hyperthyroidism and ophthalmopathy.

This material consisted of peripheral blood mononuclear cells (PBMCs), taken at new diagnosis, from a patient treated with antithyroid drugs. These receptors were obtained from a man aged 30 to 39 with Graves disease. Both conserved end residues are part of each CDR3. Each record gives: V gene, D gene, clone size, J gene, CDR3 protein, CDR3 DNA. D genes are given only for firm matches. The listing skips clone size in some rows; elsewhere it reads once, few, many or a size class.

V: TRBV7-9
D: .
size: many
J: TRBJ2-7
CDR3: CASSFLGAYEQYF
DNA: TGTGCCAGCAGCTTTTTGGGTGCCTACGAGCAGTACTTC

V: TRBV7-8
D: TRBD2
size: many
J: TRBJ2-4
CDR3: CASSLSGGDYKKYF
DNA: TGTGCCAGCAGCTTAAGCGGGGGGGACTATAAGAAGTACTTC

V: TRBV3-1
D: .
size: .
J: TRBJ1-2
CDR3: CASSQDEGFDYGYTF
DNA: TGTGCCAGCAGCCAAGATGAGGGTTTTGACTATGGCTACACCTTC

V: TRBV12-3/TRBV12-4
D: .
size: many
J: TRBJ2-6
CDR3: CASSLVGGPGANVLTF
DNA: TGTGCCAGCAGTTTAGTCGGGGGCCCTGGGGCCAACGTCCTGACTTTC

V: TRBV7-9
D: TRBD2
size: many
J: TRBJ2-1
CDR3: CASSFTSGRDEQFF
DNA: TGTGCCAGCAGCTTTACTAGCGGGAGGGATGAGCAGTTCTTC

V: TRBV18
D: .
size: many
J: TRBJ2-5
CDR3: CASSPTGKETQYF
DNA: TGTGCCAGCTCACCAACAGGAAAAGAGACCCAGTACTTC

V: TRBV12-3/TRBV12-4
D: .
size: .
J: TRBJ1-1
CDR3: CASSLTVSNTEAFF
DNA: TGTGCCAGCAGTTTAACGGTCAGTAACACTGAAGCTTTCTTT

V: TRBV3-1
D: .
size: many
J: TRBJ1-1
CDR3: CASSQDEGGREAFF
DNA: TGTGCCAGCAGCCAAGATGAGGGTGGAAGGGAAGCTTTCTTT

V: TRBV7-8
D: TRBD2
size: many
J: TRBJ2-7
CDR3: CASSLWTSGRAAYEQYF
DNA: TGTGCCAGCAGCTTATGGACTAGCGGGAGGGCGGCCTACGAGCAGTACTTC

V: TRBV10-3
D: TRBD1
size: .
J: TRBJ1-2
CDR3: CATKTADRGLGGYTF
DNA: TGTGCCACCAAGACTGCTGACAGGGGACTGGGTGGCTACACCTTC

V: TRBV7-9
D: .
size: few
J: TRBJ2-3
CDR3: CASSLFLGQGTTDTQYF
DNA: TGTGCCAGCAGCTTATTCCTGGGGCAGGGAACCACAGATACGCAGTATTTT

V: TRBV12-3/TRBV12-4
D: .
size: many
J: TRBJ1-1
CDR3: CASSTWVGPNTEAFF
DNA: TGTGCCAGCAGCACCTGGGTTGGGCCTAACACTGAAGCTTTCTTT

V: TRBV10-3
D: .
size: few
J: TRBJ2-4
CDR3: CASGGYKNIQYF
DNA: TGTGCCTCCGGGGGTTACAAAAACATTCAGTACTTC

V: TRBV19
D: .
size: few
J: TRBJ1-2
CDR3: CASRGQPNVNYGYTF
DNA: TGTGCCAGCCGCGGACAGCCAAATGTTAACTATGGCTACACCTTC

V: TRBV7-9
D: .
size: few
J: TRBJ2-5
CDR3: CASSQQGVQETQYF
DNA: TGTGCCAGCAGCCAGCAGGGCGTCCAAGAGACCCAGTACTTC

V: TRBV11-2
D: .
size: many
J: TRBJ2-3
CDR3: CASSFFTTDTQYF
DNA: TGTGCCAGCAGCTTTTTCACCACAGATACGCAGTATTTT

V: TRBV19
D: .
size: .
J: TRBJ1-5
CDR3: CASREVGTWGNQPQHF
DNA: TGTGCCAGTAGGGAGGTTGGGACATGGGGCAATCAGCCCCAGCATTTT

V: TRBV18
D: .
size: once
J: TRBJ2-2
CDR3: CASSPEWTGELFF
DNA: TGTGCCAGCTCACCAGAGTGGACCGGGGAGCTGTTTTTT

V: TRBV12-3/TRBV12-4
D: .
size: many
J: TRBJ1-5
CDR3: CASSFQIQPQHF
DNA: TGTGCCAGCAGTTTTCAGATTCAGCCCCAGCATTTT

V: TRBV3-1
D: TRBD2
size: many
J: TRBJ2-7
CDR3: CASSQDGGERPYF
DNA: TGTGCCAGCAGCCAAGACGGGGGGGAACGGCCTTACTTC

V: TRBV20-1
D: .
size: .
J: TRBJ2-2
CDR3: CSARSNTGELFF
DNA: TGCAGTGCTAGATCGAACACCGGGGAGCTGTTTTTT

V: TRBV2
D: TRBD2
size: many
J: TRBJ2-7
CDR3: CASSEAGLGQNSYEQYF
DNA: TGTGCCAGCAGTGAAGCGGGACTAGGGCAAAACTCCTACGAGCAGTACTTC

V: TRBV5-1
D: .
size: few
J: TRBJ2-1
CDR3: CASSSQSNEQFF
DNA: TGCGCCAGCAGCTCACAGTCCAATGAGCAGTTCTTC

V: TRBV20-1
D: TRBD2
size: .
J: TRBJ2-7
CDR3: CSARSGNYEQYF
DNA: TGCAGTGCCCGTAGCGGGAACTACGAGCAGTACTTC

V: TRBV30
D: .
size: many
J: TRBJ1-5
CDR3: CAWEQDNQPQHF
DNA: TGTGCCTGGGAACAGGACAATCAGCCCCAGCATTTT

V: TRBV20-1
D: TRBD2
size: many
J: TRBJ2-1
CDR3: CSAGAWREFPYNEQFF
DNA: TGCAGTGCAGGGGCCTGGCGGGAGTTTCCCTACAATGAGCAGTTCTTC

V: TRBV7-8
D: .
size: few
J: TRBJ2-7
CDR3: CASTAFTGEQYF
DNA: TGTGCCAGCACCGCTTTTACGGGAGAGCAGTACTTC

V: TRBV7-2
D: .
size: many
J: TRBJ2-7
CDR3: CASSFSFGYEQYF
DNA: TGTGCCAGCAGCTTTTCGTTCGGCTACGAGCAGTACTTC

V: TRBV24-1
D: TRBD2
size: many
J: TRBJ2-3
CDR3: CATSDLRRGGTDTQYF
DNA: TGTGCCACCAGTGATTTGCGGCGGGGGGGGACAGATACGCAGTATTTT

V: TRBV24-1
D: TRBD2
size: .
J: TRBJ2-1
CDR3: CATSAASGTPRNEQFF
DNA: TGTGCCACCAGTGCCGCTAGCGGGACCCCCCGCAATGAGCAGTTCTTC

V: TRBV7-9
D: .
size: many
J: TRBJ2-3
CDR3: CASSSHFRRNTDTQYF
DNA: TGTGCCAGCAGCTCACATTTCCGGAGAAACACAGATACGCAGTATTTT

V: TRBV19
D: TRBD2
size: few
J: TRBJ2-7
CDR3: CASRTTSGEGYEQYF
DNA: TGTGCCAGTAGGACGACTAGCGGAGAGGGTTACGAGCAGTACTTC

V: TRBV6-1
D: TRBD1
size: many
J: TRBJ1-1
CDR3: CASSRQGEVNTEAFF
DNA: TGTGCCAGCAGTCGCCAGGGGGAGGTGAACACTGAAGCTTTCTTT

V: TRBV20-1
D: .
size: few
J: TRBJ1-5
CDR3: CSATMAGGADNQPQHF
DNA: TGCAGTGCCACAATGGCCGGGGGCGCCGACAATCAGCCCCAGCATTTT

V: TRBV7-2
D: .
size: .
J: TRBJ2-1
CDR3: CASSSESVRGNEQFF
DNA: TGTGCCAGCAGCTCCGAGTCAGTAAGGGGCAATGAGCAGTTCTTC

V: TRBV5-1
D: .
size: many
J: TRBJ2-2
CDR3: CASSYLAVEGELFF
DNA: TGCGCCAGCAGCTATTTAGCGGTTGAGGGGGAGCTGTTTTTT

V: TRBV3-1
D: .
size: .
J: TRBJ1-5
CDR3: CASSQDMEPQHF
DNA: TGTGCCAGCAGCCAAGATATGGAGCCCCAGCATTTT

V: TRBV29-1
D: TRBD2
size: many
J: TRBJ2-5
CDR3: CSATSGVETQYF
DNA: TGCAGCGCTACTAGCGGGGTGGAGACCCAGTACTTC

V: TRBV6-5
D: .
size: few
J: TRBJ2-5
CDR3: CASSYSTGRVTQYF
DNA: TGTGCCAGCAGTTACTCCACAGGGAGGGTGACCCAGTACTTC

V: TRBV28
D: .
size: many
J: TRBJ2-3
CDR3: CASSLRVPFTDTQYF
DNA: TGTGCCAGCAGTCTTAGAGTCCCGTTCACAGATACGCAGTATTTT

V: TRBV11-2
D: .
size: many
J: TRBJ1-5
CDR3: CASSTLGHQPQHF
DNA: TGTGCCAGCAGCACCTTAGGGCATCAGCCCCAGCATTTT

V: TRBV11-2
D: .
size: many
J: TRBJ2-1
CDR3: CASSLTRAISYNEQFF
DNA: TGTGCCAGCAGCCTAACTAGGGCGATATCCTACAATGAGCAGTTCTTC

V: TRBV27
D: TRBD1
size: few
J: TRBJ2-6
CDR3: CASSHEGAGANVLTF
DNA: TGTGCCAGCAGTCACGAGGGGGCCGGGGCCAACGTCCTGACTTTC

V: TRBV29-1
D: TRBD2
size: few
J: TRBJ2-7
CDR3: CSVNLGLAPYEQYF
DNA: TGCAGCGTGAACCTGGGACTAGCGCCCTACGAGCAGTACTTC

V: TRBV11-2
D: .
size: many
J: TRBJ2-5
CDR3: CASSLSLLGGPSRETQYF
DNA: TGTGCCAGCAGCTTATCCCTGTTGGGCGGCCCCTCAAGGGAGACCCAGTACTTC